This TCR beta chain originates from a study of T cell repertoires in cytomegalovirus infection. Study-level background: Both a matching HLA type and CMV infection were indicated by public TCR beta signatures. The study, taken as a whole, reports: The ex vivo response was dominated by HLA-C-restricted CMV-specific TCR beta clonotypes.

Per the germline V gene, CDR1 is MGHRA and CDR2 is YSYEKL. With 3 bases removed from V and 2 bases from J, the gap between germline ends came to 11 bases. The CDR3 is 14 residues long. This clonotype occurred a few times. What it binds is unknown. TCRdb analysed the reads with MiXCR anew, one entry per CDR3 protein. The table shows about 230,000 distinct CDR3 sequences, with 20% to 25% occurring only once. Material: CD8+ T cells from PBMCs. The sequence was collected from a human donor in good health (CMV status not recorded). Some clones in this sample may be carry-over from other donors' samples. The V and J genes are TRBV4-1 and TRBJ2-7, with D tentatively TRBD1 or TRBD2 (5 bases each). CDR3 DNA sequence: TGCGCCAGCAGCCAGATCGGGACCCCCTACGAGCAGTACTTC. This codes for CASSQIGTPYEQYF.